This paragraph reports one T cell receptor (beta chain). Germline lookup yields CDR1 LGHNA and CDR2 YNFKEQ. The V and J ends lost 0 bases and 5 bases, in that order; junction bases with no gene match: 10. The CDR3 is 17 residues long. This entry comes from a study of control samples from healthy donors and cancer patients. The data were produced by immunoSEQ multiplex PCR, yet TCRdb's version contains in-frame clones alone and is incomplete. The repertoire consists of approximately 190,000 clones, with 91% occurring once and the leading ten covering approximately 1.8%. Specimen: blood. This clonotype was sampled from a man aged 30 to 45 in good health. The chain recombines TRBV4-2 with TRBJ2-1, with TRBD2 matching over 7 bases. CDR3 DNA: TGTGCCAGCAGCCAAGAAGGAGCGGGGCTTGTCCACAATGAGCAGTTCTTC. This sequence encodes CASSQEGAGLVHNEQFF.